Presented here are 24 T cell receptor beta chains from one specimen sequenced in a study of Graves' ophthalmopathy and Graves' hyperthyroidism. CDR3 regions of TCR beta were amplified from RNA transcripts. First-round RT-PCR relied on HTBI primers, and a second-round multiplex PCR came next. TCRdb re-derived calls from the multiplex PCR reads in MiXCR, one entry per CDR3 protein. The table records about 420,000 distinct CDR3 sequences, around 21% of them present only once. Sequences were obtained from peripheral blood. The receptors were gathered from a woman under 30 with stable Graves' hyperthyroidism.

This clonotype appeared a few times. This rearrangement joins TRBV3-1 to TRBJ2-2; D gene ambiguous. The CDR3 totals 12 residues. Germline V gives CDR1 LGHDT, CDR2 YNNKEL (reference sequence). Trimming took off 1 base at V and 7 bases at J, with 4 bases between the two ends. The CDR3 reads CASSQVNGELFF. CDR3 sequence (DNA): TGTGCCAGCAGCCAAGTTAACGGGGAGCTGTTTTTT. Full variable domain (remainder filled in from reference TRBV3-1 and TRBJ2-2): DTAVSQTPKYLVTQMGNDKSIKCEQNLGHDTMYWYKQDSKKFLKIMFSYNNKELIINETVPNRFSPKSPDKAHLNLHINSLELGDSAVYFCASSQVNGELFFGEGSRLTVL.

This clonotype has ten or more counts. The V call is TRBV18, the J call TRBJ1-1; D may be TRBD1 (5 bases). Germline V gene sequence: CDR1 KGHSH, CDR2 LQKENI. The CDR3 is made up of 15 amino acids. The V end lost 2 bases, the J end lost 5 bases, and 15 bases lay between the germline ends. CDR3 in amino acids: CASSPSDSPTTEAFF. The DNA of the CDR3 is TGTGCCAGCTCACCATCCGACAGTCCTACGACTGAAGCTTTCTTT.

The sample holds a few counts of this clonotype. The CDR3 is CASSFPRQGVNYGYTF. The CDR3 nucleotides read TGCGCCAGCAGCTTCCCCCGACAGGGCGTTAACTATGGCTACACCTTC. The chain couples TRBV5-1 to TRBJ1-2; 7 bases map to TRBD1. The V gene end was trimmed by 2 bases and the J gene end by 1 base; junction bases not matched to a gene: 8. The V gene's germline CDR1 is SGHRS and CDR2 YFSETQ. The CDR3 consists of 16 residues.

DNA of the CDR3: TGTGCCAGCAGGGCTCAGGGCTCACCCCTCCACTTT. It translates to CASRAQGSPLHF. V is TRBV7-2 and J is TRBJ1-6; D is perhaps TRBD1 (5 bases). Germline CDR1 reads SGHTA; CDR2 reads FQGNSA. The CDR3 contains 12 residues. V lost 6 bases and J 10 bases, leaving 10 bases between the germline ends.

This clonotype was counted ten times or more. The chain has TRBV2 and TRBJ1-2; no firm D call. CDR3 length: 14 residues. V was cut by 4 bases and J by 0 bases, with 9 bases left in between. From germline, CDR1 is SNHLY and CDR2 FYNNEI. In nucleotides, the CDR3 is TGTGCCAGCAGTGTTAGAACTTCTAACTATGGCTACACCTTC. Encoded protein: CASSVRTSNYGYTF.

This clonotype has a count of ten or more. V is TRBV12-3 or TRBV12-4 and J is TRBJ2-2, with TRBD1 identical over 7 bases. Trimming removed 3 bases from V and 0 bases from J; junction bases left unmatched: 7. This CDR3 has 17 residues. DNA of the CDR3: TGTGCCAGCAGTTTCCCCCGACAGGGACCGAACACCGGGGAGCTGTTTTTT. Translating gives CASSFPRQGPNTGELFF.

The chain carries TRBV15 and TRBJ2-2; D not resolved. The CDR3 length is 14 residues. Germline loops: CDR1 LNHNV, CDR2 YYDKDF (reference sequence). With 5 bases removed from V and 5 bases from J, the gap between germline ends came to 12 bases. The CDR3 nucleotides are TGTGCCACCAGCCCCCAGCAGGAAACCGGGGAGCTGTTTTTT. Amino acid sequence: CATSPQQETGELFF.

A single count supports this clonotype. The V gene is TRBV2, the J gene TRBJ1-1; no definite D call. Looked up from germline, CDR1 is SNHLY and CDR2 is FYNNEI. V was clipped by 7 bases and J by 0 bases, with 12 bases between them. The length of the CDR3 is 14 residues. CDR3 coding DNA: TGTGCCAGCAATTTTTACGGCATGAACACTGAAGCTTTCTTT. Protein: CASNFYGMNTEAFF.

This clonotype was seen more than once but under ten times. One end of the junction varies from germline; a read error may be responsible. V is TRBV3-1 and J is TRBJ2-5, with D maybe TRBD1 (6 bases). Germline CDR1 and CDR2: LGHDT and YNNKEL (reference sequence). The CDR3 has 15 amino acids. CDR3 in DNA: TGTGTCAGCAGCCAAGGTAACAGGGCGGGAGAGACCCAGTACTTC. As protein: CVSSQGNRAGETQYF.

The chain couples TRBV2 to TRBJ1-1; tentatively, D is TRBD1 (5 bases). Trimming took 10 bases from V and 4 from J, leaving 22 bases between them. Germline V lookup: CDR1 SNHLY, CDR2 FYNNEI. The CDR3 spans 15 residues. Written as DNA, the CDR3 is TGTGCCACCCTCGGGACCTATCGCGCGGGCACTGAAGCTTTCTTT. Translating it yields CATLGTYRAGTEAFF. The complete variable domain, with remaining parts taken from reference TRBV2 and TRBJ1-1, reads EPEVTQTPSHQVTQMGQEVILRCVPISNHLYFYWYRQILGQKVEFLVSFYNNEISEKSEIFDDQFSVERPDGSNFTLKIRSTKLEDSAMYFCATLGTYRAGTEAFFGQGTRLTVV.

The chain has TRBV6-2 or TRBV6-3 and TRBJ2-2, with D possibly TRBD2 on 6 matching bases. The CDR3 contains 14 residues. Trimming removed 6 bases from V and 4 bases from J, with 12 bases in between. Germline CDR1 is MNHEY and CDR2 is SVGEGT. CDR3 coding DNA: TGTGCCAGCAGCCAAGGGACTCTCACCGGGGAGCTGTTTTTT. It codes for CASSQGTLTGELFF.

In this sample, this clonotype turned up many times. The rearrangement uses TRBV19 and TRBJ2-7, with D perhaps TRBD1 (6 bases). The V end lost 6 bases, the J end lost 2 bases, and 8 bases lay between the germline ends. Germline CDR1 reads LNHDA; CDR2 reads SQIVND (reference sequence). The CDR3 has 12 residues. The CDR3 spells CASSDRTYEQYF. CDR3 in DNA: TGTGCCAGTAGCGACAGGACCTACGAGCAGTACTTC.

In its sample, this clonotype was seen many times. The gene calls are TRBV10-3 and TRBJ2-4; D possibly corresponds to TRBD1 (6 bases). The germline CDR1 and CDR2 sequences are ENHRY and SYGVKD. This CDR3 contains 17 residues. Trimming stripped 3 bases from V and 1 base from J, with 16 bases between. The CDR3 loop is CAISENRVINAKNIQYF. CDR3 nucleotides: TGTGCCATCAGTGAAAACAGGGTTATAAACGCCAAAAACATTCAGTACTTC.

V is TRBV6-1 and J is TRBJ1-1; D unresolved. The CDR3 length is 15 residues. The V end was cut by 2 bases, the J end by 1 base, with 11 bases between. CDR1 and CDR2 from the germline V gene are MNHNS and SASEGT. CDR3 residues: CASSESPAGNTEAFF. CDR3 sequence (DNA): TGTGCCAGCAGTGAAAGTCCAGCGGGGAACACTGAAGCTTTCTTT.

This clonotype was counted many times. The DNA of the CDR3 is TGCAGTGCTAGAGATGGCCGGACAGGGGGTCTAGATTCACCCCTCCACTTT. Amino acid sequence: CSARDGRTGGLDSPLHF. The chain combines TRBV20-1 with TRBJ1-6, with TRBD1 identical over 10 bases. Germline V gene data show CDR1 as DFQATT and CDR2 as SNEGSKA (reference sequence). The CDR3 spans 17 residues. V dropped 0 bases and J dropped 8; count of bases not matched to a gene: 10.

The chain joins TRBV12-5 to TRBJ2-5, with D hard to call. V was shortened by 1 base and J by 1 base, with 7 bases between the two germline ends. The CDR3 is made up of 14 amino acids. The germline gives CDR1 LGHNT, CDR2 FRNRAP. In DNA form, the CDR3 reads TGTGCTAGTGGTTTGGGTTCAGTCCAAGAGACCCAGTACTTC. Protein product: CASGLGSVQETQYF.

This clonotype has ten or more counts. This sequence joins TRBV6-2 or TRBV6-3 and TRBJ2-2; 8 bases are shared with TRBD2. Unmatched junction bases numbered 8, after V lost 6 bases and J lost 5 bases. CDR1 and CDR2 (germline): MNHEY, SVGEGT. The CDR3 spans 15 residues. The CDR3 loop is CASRPRRGGTGELFF. In DNA, the CDR3 is TGTGCCAGCAGGCCACGACGGGGGGGGACCGGGGAGCTGTTTTTT.

This clonotype was counted only a few times. This chain links TRBV20-1 with TRBJ2-7; 13 bases are a match to TRBD2. After removal of 4 bases from V and 6 bases from J, the junction contained 3 bases not matched to a gene. Germline CDR1 and CDR2: DFQATT and SNEGSKA (reference sequence). CDR3 size: 13 residues. CDR3 DNA sequence: TGCAGTGCTACACTAGCGGGAGGGGGCGAGCAGTACTTC. This encodes CSATLAGGGEQYF.

This clonotype was recorded at least ten times. V usage is TRBV12-3 or TRBV12-4 and J usage is TRBJ1-5, with 7 bases fitting TRBD1. The CDR3 has 16 amino acids. Trimming took 5 bases from V and 4 from J; bases not matched to a gene: 11. CDR3 sequence (DNA): TGTGCCAGCAGTAAAGGGGCTGACAGGGCGAATCAGCCCCAGCATTTT. Amino acid sequence: CASSKGADRANQPQHF.

This clonotype was observed many times. CDR3 region: CASSAYSGSAQTQYF. The CDR3 bases are TGTGCCAGCAGCGCCTACAGCGGGAGCGCCCAGACCCAGTACTTC. The chain has TRBV13 and TRBJ2-5, with TRBD2 matching over 8 bases. The CDR3 loop spans 15 amino acids. V lost 5 bases to trimming and J lost 6 bases; unmatched junction nucleotides: 11. Germline V CDR1 and CDR2: PRHDT, FYEKMQ (reference sequence).

This clonotype was recorded at least ten times. The chain uses TRBV12-3 or TRBV12-4 and TRBJ1-2; 8 nucleotides match TRBD1. The CDR3 has 15 amino acids. V lost 3 bases, J lost 3 bases, and 6 bases stayed unmatched. Here the CDR3 DNA reads TGTGCCAGCAGTTTTTCGGACAGGGATCACTATGGCTACACCTTC. It is translated as CASSFSDRDHYGYTF.

This clonotype was seen repeatedly, ten times or more. The rearrangement uses TRBV25-1 and TRBJ2-5, with D possibly matching TRBD2 (5 bases). V dropped 8 bases and J dropped 5 bases, with 15 bases sitting between them. Germline CDR1 is MGHDK and CDR2 is SYGVNS. The CDR3 spans 13 residues. As DNA, the CDR3 is TGTGCCAGCTCCTTCAGAGGGTGGGAGACCCAGTACTTC. Its translation is CASSFRGWETQYF.

Ten or more counts support this clonotype. The CDR3 is CAWKAVSRGEQYF. The CDR3 DNA follows: TGTGCCTGGAAGGCTGTCTCCCGAGGGGAGCAGTACTTC. The V gene is TRBV30, the J gene TRBJ2-7; D may be TRBD2 (5 bases). The CDR3 consists of 13 residues. Germline CDR1 and CDR2: GTSNPN and SVGIG (reference sequence). V was cut by 4 bases and J by 7 bases, with 17 bases left in between.

This clonotype was observed many times. The chain is built from TRBV2 and TRBJ1-1; D is possibly TRBD1 (6 bases). The CDR3 contains 13 residues. With 7 bases removed from V and 7 bases from J, the gap between germline ends came to 16 bases. CDR1 is SNHLY, CDR2 FYNNEI, per germline. For the CDR3, the DNA is TGTGCCAGCATCGACGACTTACAGGGTGAAGCTTTCTTT. As protein: CASIDDLQGEAFF. Based on the CDR3 plus reference TRBV2 and TRBJ1-1, the full variable domain is EPEVTQTPSHQVTQMGQEVILRCVPISNHLYFYWYRQILGQKVEFLVSFYNNEISEKSEIFDDQFSVERPDGSNFTLKIRSTKLEDSAMYFCASIDDLQGEAFFGQGTRLTVV.